The 22 T cell receptor beta chains reported below all come from one sample, sequenced in a study of T cell responses to AZD1222 COVID-19 vaccine. TCRdb's copy holds only in-frame clones and misses some; the assay was immunoSEQ multiplex PCR. The table records 140,000 to 150,000 clones, 82% of them present only once. The starting material was peripheral blood, obtained on day 0 of MenACWY control vaccination. Receptor source: an adult in good health.

This chain uses TRBV7-9 with TRBJ1-4; 8 bases match TRBD1. This CDR3 has 16 residues. Germline CDR1 and CDR2: SEHNR and FQNEAQ (reference sequence). The trim removed 5 bases at V and 7 bases at J, leaving 12 bases unmatched. Here the CDR3 reads CASSPVTRGLGEKLFF. CDR3 sequence (DNA): TGTGCCAGCAGCCCGGTCACCAGGGGGCTTGGTGAAAAACTGTTTTTT. Together with reference TRBV7-9 and TRBJ1-4, the CDR3 gives the full variable domain: DTGVSQNPRHKITKRGQNVTFRCDPISEHNRLYWYRQTLGQGPEFLTYFQNEAQLEKSRLLSDRFSAERPKGSFSTLEIQRTEQGDSAMYLCASSPVTRGLGEKLFFGSGTQLSVL.

This sequence joins TRBV5-4 and TRBJ2-3, with D perhaps assigned TRBD1 or TRBD2 (5 bases each). The CDR3 extends over 17 amino acids. The V gene's germline CDR1 is SGHNT and CDR2 YYREEE (reference sequence). Trimming took 5 bases from V and 0 from J, leaving 19 bases between them. The CDR3 bases are TGTGCCAGCAGTCCGTCGGGGCACCGAACCAGCACAGATACGCAGTATTTT. Protein sequence: CASSPSGHRTSTDTQYF. The variable domain in full, with the rest retrieved from reference TRBV5-4 and TRBJ2-3, is ETGVTQSPTHLIKTRGQQVTLRCSSQSGHNTVSWYQQALGQGPQFIFQYYREEENGRGNFPPRFSGLQFPNYSSELNVNALELDDSALYLCASSPSGHRTSTDTQYFGPGTRLTVL.

The J gene is TRBJ1-2, the V gene TRBV12-3 or TRBV12-4; TRBD1 is a possible D gene (5 bases). The length of the CDR3 is 13 residues. The V gene lost 1 base and the J gene lost 4 bases, with 7 bases spanning the gap. DNA for the CDR3: TGTGCCAGCAGTTTAGGGGGGACCTATGGCTACACCTTC. Translating it yields CASSLGGTYGYTF.

The V and J genes are TRBV25-1 and TRBJ1-2; TRBD1 agrees at 7 bases. CDR3 size: 13 residues. J gave up 7 bases and V 8 bases, and 10 bases lay outside the gene matches. Germline assignment: CDR1 MGHDK and CDR2 SYGVNS. Here the CDR3 reads CASWDSGISGYTF. CDR3 nucleotide sequence: TGTGCCAGCTGGGACAGTGGGATAAGTGGCTACACCTTC.

This clone occurred once. The chain joins TRBV7-9 to TRBJ1-1, with a tentative D call TRBD1 (6 bases). V was cut by 3 bases and J by 4 bases, with 12 bases left in between. CDR1 is SEHNR and CDR2 is FQNEAQ in the germline V gene (reference sequence). There are 14 residues in the CDR3. This chain's CDR3 is CASSFYREGTEAFF. The CDR3 DNA sequence: TGTGCCAGCAGCTTCTACAGGGAGGGCACTGAAGCTTTCTTT. The complete variable domain, with remaining parts taken from reference TRBV7-9 and TRBJ1-1, reads DTGVSQNPRHKITKRGQNVTFRCDPISEHNRLYWYRQTLGQGPEFLTYFQNEAQLEKSRLLSDRFSAERPKGSFSTLEIQRTEQGDSAMYLCASSFYREGTEAFFGQGTRLTVV.

The table lists this clone with a few counts. The rearrangement joins TRBV14 to TRBJ2-1; D perhaps matches TRBD2 (6 bases). Trimming removed 0 bases at V and 13 bases at J, with 13 bases between. Germline V gives CDR1 SGHDN, CDR2 FVKESK. This CDR3 contains 13 residues. This CDR3 is CASSQDRRGAQFF. DNA of the CDR3: TGTGCCAGCAGCCAAGATAGGCGGGGTGCCCAGTTCTTC.

The chain combines TRBV5-1 with TRBJ1-2, with D possibly being TRBD1 (5 bases). Between the trimmed V and J ends, which lost 0 bases and 6 bases, there was a span of 12 bases. The germline V gene has CDR1 SGHRS and CDR2 YFSETQ. The CDR3 contains 14 residues. The CDR3 DNA is TGCGCCAGCAGCTTGGCGGGACCGAGCGATGGCTACACCTTC. Translating gives CASSLAGPSDGYTF.

V and J are TRBV6-4 and TRBJ2-2; D is possibly TRBD1 (5 bases). Germline CDR1 reads MRHNA; CDR2 reads SNTAGT. CDR3 size: 14 residues. V gave up 8 bases and J gave up 2 bases, with 12 bases separating them. CDR3 DNA: TGTGCCAGCCGAGACAGAGACAACACCGGGGAGCTGTTTTTT. Translation gives CASRDRDNTGELFF.

The rearrangement uses TRBV21-1 and TRBJ2-1. TRBV21-1 is deemed a pseudogene. This CDR3 comprises 18 residues. CDR3 loop: CASSNTPLRRGPGAEQFF. CDR3 nucleotides: TGTGCCAGCAGTAATACTCCCCTGAGGAGAGGTCCCGGGGCTGAGCAGTTCTTC.

The rearrangement links TRBV7-9 to TRBJ1-5; no clear D gene. CDR3 length: 14 residues. Trimming shortened V by 1 base and J by 3 bases, and 7 bases separated the two germline ends. Germline V gives CDR1 SEHNR, CDR2 FQNEAQ (reference sequence). The CDR3 is CASSLGRPNQPQHF. Written as DNA, the CDR3 is TGTGCCAGCAGCTTAGGACGTCCCAATCAGCCCCAGCATTTT.

This clone was seen more than once but under ten times. This chain joins TRBV6-1 and TRBJ1-4; possibly TRBD1 for D (5 bases). CDR3 length: 15 amino acids. Deletions cut 0 bases from V and 6 bases from J, with 11 bases between. Germline lookup yields CDR1 MNHNS and CDR2 SASEGT. The CDR3 DNA reads as TGTGCCAGCAGTGAAGCTCCGGGACGCTATGAAAAACTGTTTTTT. Protein sequence: CASSEAPGRYEKLFF.

The rearrangement links TRBV5-1 to TRBJ2-5; the D gene is possibly TRBD1 (5 bases). The V and J ends lost 0 bases and 4 bases respectively, with 13 bases between them. The CDR3 extends over 15 amino acids. Germline V CDR1 and CDR2: SGHRS, YFSETQ. The CDR3 DNA reads as TGCGCCAGCAGCTTGGCCAGGACATTGGCAGAGACCCAGTACTTC. Protein sequence: CASSLARTLAETQYF.

The J gene is TRBJ1-2, the V gene TRBV19, with D tentatively TRBD1 (5 bases). V was pared by 5 bases and J by 1 base, with 23 bases between. The V gene's germline CDR1 is LNHDA and CDR2 SQIVND (reference sequence). CDR3 size: 18 residues. This CDR3 is CASSPRQTVTTLNYGYTF. DNA for the CDR3: TGTGCCAGTAGTCCTCGACAGACCGTGACCACGCTTAACTATGGCTACACCTTC.

The V call is TRBV11-1, the J call TRBJ2-2; D is possibly TRBD2 (6 bases). Germline CDR1 and CDR2: SGHAT and FQDESV (reference sequence). The CDR3 length is 17 residues. V lost 0 bases, J lost 6 bases, and 17 bases lay in between. The CDR3 nucleotides are TGTGCCAGCAGCTTAGCTTCGGGACTGCCTCCCGCCGGGGAGCTGTTTTTT. Its translation: CASSLASGLPPAGELFF.

V usage is TRBV7-9 and J usage is TRBJ1-4; D perhaps matches TRBD1 (5 bases). V was cut by 5 bases and J by 4 bases, with 14 bases left in between. The length of the CDR3 is 15 residues. Looked up from germline, CDR1 is SEHNR and CDR2 is FQNEAQ (reference sequence). The CDR3 here is CASSLRQRNNEKLFF. The CDR3 bases are TGTGCCAGCAGCCTACGACAGAGAAATAATGAAAAACTGTTTTTT.

This sequence joins TRBV6-6 and TRBJ1-1, with D uncertain. Germline CDR1 reads MNHNY; CDR2 reads SVGAGI (reference sequence). This CDR3 region has 14 residues. Deletions cut 5 bases from V and 1 base from J, with 11 bases between. CDR3 coding DNA: TGTGCCAGCAGTCTACGGAACCCGAACACTGAAGCTTTCTTT. It specifies CASSLRNPNTEAFF.

The chain has TRBV27 and TRBJ1-4; the D gene is possibly TRBD1 (5 bases). The CDR3 consists of 15 residues. Germline CDR1 reads MNHEY; CDR2 reads SMNVEV (reference sequence). Trimming took 0 bases from V and 5 from J, leaving 10 bases between them. For the CDR3, the DNA is TGTGCCAGCAGTTTATCGAGGGGAGGCAATGAAAAACTGTTTTTT. It codes for CASSLSRGGNEKLFF.

This chain joins TRBV4-2 and TRBJ2-3; 12 bases align to TRBD2. CDR1 and CDR2 from the germline V gene are LGHNA and YNFKEQ. This CDR3 is built from 17 residues. V lost 4 bases and J lost 2; bases outside the gene matches: 7. The CDR3 spells CASSRELAGGFTDTQYF. The CDR3 DNA sequence: TGTGCCAGCAGCCGCGAACTAGCGGGGGGCTTCACAGATACGCAGTATTTT.

In DNA form, the CDR3 reads TGTGCCAGCAGCTTTATCAGCCCCGGTGAAGCTTTCTTT. Translating gives CASSFISPGEAFF. The chain is built from TRBV5-8 and TRBJ1-1, with D unclear. Per the germline V gene, CDR1 is SGHTS and CDR2 is YDEGEE. This CDR3 region has 13 residues. V was pared by 2 bases and J by 7 bases, with 12 bases between.

This clone was seen only a few times. V gene TRBV6-5 combines with J gene TRBJ2-7; 8 bases fit TRBD1. The CDR3 is 14 amino acids. Germline CDR1 MNHEY, CDR2 SVGAGI. Trimming took 8 bases from V and 1 from J; bases not matched to a gene: 7. Here the CDR3 reads CASRRTGTSYEQYF. The CDR3 DNA reads TGTGCCAGCCGTAGGACAGGGACGTCCTACGAGCAGTACTTC.

V and J are TRBV29-1 and TRBJ2-3, with 12 bases fitting TRBD2. V lost 7 bases and J lost 7; bases outside the gene matches: 6. The CDR3 spans 13 residues. Germline CDR1 reads SQVTM; CDR2 reads ANQGSEA. CDR3 region: CSALGTSGHTQYF. The CDR3 coding sequence is TGCAGCGCCTTGGGGACTAGCGGGCATACGCAGTATTTT.

This clone was recorded only once. This rearrangement joins TRBV9 to TRBJ1-6; D call uncertain. V gave up 4 bases and J gave up 6 bases, with 8 bases separating them. The CDR3 loop spans 13 amino acids. Germline CDR1 SGDLS, CDR2 YYNGEE. In nucleotides, the CDR3 is TGTGCCAGCAGCCGGGCCGCTAATTCACCCCTCCACTTT. Translating it yields CASSRAANSPLHF.